The subject of this entry is one TCR beta chain. This record belongs to a study of blood T cell repertoires in COVID-19. Whole-study context: COVID-19 samples, acute and convalescent, were from the United States, Italy and Spain.

The germline gives CDR1 MNHNS, CDR2 SASEGT. V was pared by 3 bases and J by 1 base, with 16 bases between. The CDR3 is 16 residues long. Authors' analysis steps: It was from reference gene primer amplification that nucleated cell counts were estimated. Sequencing used immunoSEQ multiplex PCR; TCRdb keeps in-frame clones, though not all of them. The D gene and trimming were derived from the DNA, and the V and J assignments and clone size from that table. The sample carries 70,000 to 95,000 clones, around 88% recorded once. The source material was peripheral blood. The V gene is TRBV6-1, the J gene TRBJ2-7, with TRBD2 as a possible D gene (6 bases). This clonotype was obtained from a human donor in a cohort sampled during active COVID-19. The CDR3 DNA is TGTGCCAGCAGTGAGTGGAGGGGAGAGATGTCCTACGAGCAGTACTTC. It translates to CASSEWRGEMSYEQYF.